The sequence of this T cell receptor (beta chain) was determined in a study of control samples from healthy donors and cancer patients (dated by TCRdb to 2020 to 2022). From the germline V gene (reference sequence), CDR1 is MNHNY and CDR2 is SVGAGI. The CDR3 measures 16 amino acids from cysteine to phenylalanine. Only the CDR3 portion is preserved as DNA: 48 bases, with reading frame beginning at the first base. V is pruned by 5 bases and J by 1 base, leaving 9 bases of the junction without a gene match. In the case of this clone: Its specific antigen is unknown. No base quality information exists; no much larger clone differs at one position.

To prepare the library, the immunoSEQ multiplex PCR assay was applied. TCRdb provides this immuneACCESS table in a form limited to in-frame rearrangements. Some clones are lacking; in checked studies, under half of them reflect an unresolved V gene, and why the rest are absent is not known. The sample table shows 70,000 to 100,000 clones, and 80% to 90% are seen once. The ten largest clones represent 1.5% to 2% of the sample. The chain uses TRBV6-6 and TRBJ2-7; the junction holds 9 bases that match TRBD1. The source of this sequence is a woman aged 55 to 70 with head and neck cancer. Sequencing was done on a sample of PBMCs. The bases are TGTGCCAGCAGTCGATTTCCGGGACAGGGTTCCTACGAGCAGTACTTC. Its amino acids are CASSRFPGQGSYEQYF.